This T cell receptor beta chain was captured in a study of human T cells and chemical hapten exposure. In the library, unique molecular identifiers were attached to individual cDNA molecules. Each CDR3 protein gets one entry after TCRdb re-called the RACE reads with MiXCR. The sample has about 170,000 distinct CDR3 sequences; roughly 26% are singletons. Trimming left V 5 bases short and J 4 bases short, with 9 bases between. CDR3 size: 12 residues. Germline V gene data show CDR1 as KGHSH and CDR2 as LQKENI. The time point: patch test 3, about 24 weeks after DPC sensitization. Indicated treatment: therapeutic diphenylcyclopropenone sensitization with weekly scalp DPC.

This receptor was obtained from a woman in her late teens or twenties with alopecia areata. Some clones in this sample may be carry-over from other donors' samples. The chain carries TRBV18 and TRBJ2-7, with D maybe TRBD1 (5 bases). Specimen: whole blood, collected in connection with sensitization to the hapten diphenylcyclopropenone (DPC). The DNA for the CDR3 is TGTGCCAGCTCATCCTCAGGGTACGAGCAGTACTTC. Translating it yields CASSSSGYEQYF.